This entry features one TCR beta chain sequence. This specimen belongs to a study of blood T cell repertoires in COVID-19. Produced via immunoSEQ multiplex PCR; TCRdb's table is partial and in-frame only. The table records 65,000 to 80,000 clones, roughly 85% of them present only once. The sequence was obtained from a man aged 25-40 years with acute or convalescent COVID-19. The sample taken for sequencing was peripheral blood.

CDR3 bases: TGCAGCGTTGGGAAAACAGGGGGCTATGAAAAACTGTTTTTT. This codes for CSVGKTGGYEKLFF. V and J are TRBV29-1 and TRBJ1-4, with 9 bases identical to TRBD1. This CDR3 has 14 residues. The germline V gene encodes CDR1 SQVTM and CDR2 ANQGSEA. V trimming: 4 bases; J trimming: 6 bases; junction bases outside the gene matches: 6.